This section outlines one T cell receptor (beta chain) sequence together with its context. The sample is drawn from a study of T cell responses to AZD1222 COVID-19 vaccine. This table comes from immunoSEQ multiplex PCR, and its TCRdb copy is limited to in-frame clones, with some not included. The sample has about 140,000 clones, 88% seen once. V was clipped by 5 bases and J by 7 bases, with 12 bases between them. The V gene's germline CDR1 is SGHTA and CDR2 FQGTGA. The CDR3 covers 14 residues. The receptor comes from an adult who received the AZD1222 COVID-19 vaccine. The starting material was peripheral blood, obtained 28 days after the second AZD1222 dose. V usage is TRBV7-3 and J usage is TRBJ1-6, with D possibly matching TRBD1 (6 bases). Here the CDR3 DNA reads TGTGCCAGCAGCGAACAGGGACCGAATTCACCCCTCCACTTT. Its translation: CASSEQGPNSPLHF.